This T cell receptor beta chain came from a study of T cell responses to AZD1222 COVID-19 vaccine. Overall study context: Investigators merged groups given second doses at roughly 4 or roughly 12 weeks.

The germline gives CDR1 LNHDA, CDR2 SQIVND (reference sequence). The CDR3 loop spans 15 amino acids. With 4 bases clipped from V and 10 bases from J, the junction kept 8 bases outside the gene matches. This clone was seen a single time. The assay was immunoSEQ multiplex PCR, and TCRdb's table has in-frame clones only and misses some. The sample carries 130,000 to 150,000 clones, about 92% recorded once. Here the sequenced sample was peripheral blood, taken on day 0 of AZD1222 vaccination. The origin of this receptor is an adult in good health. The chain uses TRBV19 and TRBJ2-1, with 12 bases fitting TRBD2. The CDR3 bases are TGTGCCAGTAGTACCCTAGCGGGGGGGAGAGGCGAGCAGTTCTTC. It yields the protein CASSTLAGGRGEQFF. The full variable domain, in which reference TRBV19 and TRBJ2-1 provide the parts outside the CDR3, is DGGITQSPKYLFRKEGQNVTLSCEQNLNHDAMYWYRQDPGQGLRLIYYSQIVNDFQKGDIAEGYSVSREKKESFPLTVTSAQKNPTAFYLCASSTLAGGRGEQFFGPGTRLTVL.